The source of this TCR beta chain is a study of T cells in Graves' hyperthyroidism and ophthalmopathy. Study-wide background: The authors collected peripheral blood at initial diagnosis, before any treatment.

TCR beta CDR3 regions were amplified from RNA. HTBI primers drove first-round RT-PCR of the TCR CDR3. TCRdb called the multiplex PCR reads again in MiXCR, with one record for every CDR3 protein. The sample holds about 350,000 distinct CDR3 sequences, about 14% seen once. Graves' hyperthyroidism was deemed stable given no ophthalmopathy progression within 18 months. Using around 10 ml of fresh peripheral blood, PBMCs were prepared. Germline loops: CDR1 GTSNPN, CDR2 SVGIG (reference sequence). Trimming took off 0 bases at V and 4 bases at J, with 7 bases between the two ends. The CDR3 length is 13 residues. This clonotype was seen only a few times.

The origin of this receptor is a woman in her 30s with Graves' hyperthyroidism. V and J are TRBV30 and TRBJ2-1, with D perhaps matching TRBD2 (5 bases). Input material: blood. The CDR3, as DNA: TGTGCCTGGAGTGTGGACTCTTACAATGAGCAGTTCTTC. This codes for CAWSVDSYNEQFF.